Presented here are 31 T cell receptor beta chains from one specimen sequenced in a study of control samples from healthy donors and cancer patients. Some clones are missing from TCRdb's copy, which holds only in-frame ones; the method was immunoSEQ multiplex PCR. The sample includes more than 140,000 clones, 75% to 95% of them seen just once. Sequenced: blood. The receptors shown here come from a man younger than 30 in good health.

The CDR3 sequence is CSVRPGLAGNEQYF. CDR3 DNA sequence: TGCAGCGTTCGCCCCGGACTAGCGGGGAACGAGCAGTACTTC. The genes are TRBV29-1 and TRBJ2-7; the match to TRBD2 covers 12 bases. Germline lookup yields CDR1 SQVTM and CDR2 ANQGSEA. V lost 5 bases and J lost 5; bases outside the gene matches: 7. The length of the CDR3 is 14 residues.

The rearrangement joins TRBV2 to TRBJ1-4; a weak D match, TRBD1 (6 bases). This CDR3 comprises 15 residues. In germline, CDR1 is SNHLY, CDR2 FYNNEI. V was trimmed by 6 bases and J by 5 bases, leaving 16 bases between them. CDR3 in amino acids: CASREQGGANEKLFF. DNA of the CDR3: TGTGCCAGCAGAGAACAGGGAGGGGCAAATGAAAAACTGTTTTTT.

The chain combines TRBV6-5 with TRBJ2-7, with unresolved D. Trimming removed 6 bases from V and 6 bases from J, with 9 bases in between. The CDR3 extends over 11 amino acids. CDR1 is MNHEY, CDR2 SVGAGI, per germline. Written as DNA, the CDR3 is TGTGCCAGCAGGGACGATGGCGAGCAGTACTTC. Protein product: CASRDDGEQYF.

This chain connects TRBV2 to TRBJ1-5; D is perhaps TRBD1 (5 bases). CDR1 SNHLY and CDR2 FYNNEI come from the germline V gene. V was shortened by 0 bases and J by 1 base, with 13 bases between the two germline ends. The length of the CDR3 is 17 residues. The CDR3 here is CASSEAYGRASNQPQHF. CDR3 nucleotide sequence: TGTGCCAGCAGTGAAGCATATGGCAGGGCCAGCAATCAGCCCCAGCATTTT.

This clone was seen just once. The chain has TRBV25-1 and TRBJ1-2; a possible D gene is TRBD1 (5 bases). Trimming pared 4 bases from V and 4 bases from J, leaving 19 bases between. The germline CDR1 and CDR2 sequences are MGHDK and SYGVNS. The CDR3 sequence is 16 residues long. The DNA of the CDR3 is TGTGCCAGCAGTGGAGGCCCCGGGGGAGGTGGCTATGGCTACACCTTC. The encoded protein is CASSGGPGGGGYGYTF.

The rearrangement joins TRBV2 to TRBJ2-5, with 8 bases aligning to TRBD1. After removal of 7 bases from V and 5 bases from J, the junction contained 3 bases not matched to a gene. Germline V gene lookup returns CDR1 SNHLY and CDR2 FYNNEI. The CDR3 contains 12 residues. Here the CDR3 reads CASIRGPETQYF. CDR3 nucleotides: TGTGCCAGCATCAGGGGGCCTGAGACCCAGTACTTC.

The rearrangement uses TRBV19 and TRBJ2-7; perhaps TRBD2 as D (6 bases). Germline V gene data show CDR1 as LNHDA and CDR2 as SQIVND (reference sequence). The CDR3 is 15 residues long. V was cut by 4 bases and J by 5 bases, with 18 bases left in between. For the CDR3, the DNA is TGTGCCAGTAGTAAAACGGGACTCCCGAGTGACGAGCAGTACTTC. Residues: CASSKTGLPSDEQYF.

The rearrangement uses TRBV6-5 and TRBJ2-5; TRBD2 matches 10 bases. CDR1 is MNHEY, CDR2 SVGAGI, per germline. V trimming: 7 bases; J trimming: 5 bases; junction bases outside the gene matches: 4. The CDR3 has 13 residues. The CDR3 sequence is CASTASGGETQYF. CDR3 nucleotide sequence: TGTGCCAGCACCGCTAGCGGGGGTGAGACCCAGTACTTC.

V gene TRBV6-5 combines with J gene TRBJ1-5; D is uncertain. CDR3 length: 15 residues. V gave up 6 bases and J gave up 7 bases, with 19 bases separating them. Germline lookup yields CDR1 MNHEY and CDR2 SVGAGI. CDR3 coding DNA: TGTGCCAGCAGACTGACTTTCGGAGGGATCCAGCCCCAGCATTTT. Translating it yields CASRLTFGGIQPQHF.

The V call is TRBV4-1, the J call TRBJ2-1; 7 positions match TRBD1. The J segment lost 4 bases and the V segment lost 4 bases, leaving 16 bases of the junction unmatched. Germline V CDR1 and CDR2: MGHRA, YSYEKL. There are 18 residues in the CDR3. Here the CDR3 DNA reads TGCGCCAGCAGCCTCCGGGACAGAAGTTCCCCATTTTACAATGAGCAGTTCTTC. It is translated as CASSLRDRSSPFYNEQFF.

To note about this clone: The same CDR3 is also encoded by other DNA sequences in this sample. CDR3 amino acids: CASGDRDRHNSPLHF. As DNA, the CDR3 is TGTGCCAGTGGTGACCGGGACAGGCATAATTCACCCCTCCACTTT. The genes are TRBV6-5 and TRBJ1-6; 8 nucleotides agree with TRBD1. The CDR3 loop spans 15 amino acids. CDR1 is MNHEY and CDR2 is SVGAGI in the germline V gene. Trimming removed 9 bases from V and 5 bases from J; junction bases left unmatched: 9.

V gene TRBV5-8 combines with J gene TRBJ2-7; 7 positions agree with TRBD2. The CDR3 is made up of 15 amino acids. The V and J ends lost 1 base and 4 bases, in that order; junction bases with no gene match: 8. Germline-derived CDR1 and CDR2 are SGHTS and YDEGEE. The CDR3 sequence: CASSLLGLGSYEQYF. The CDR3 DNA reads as TGTGCCAGCAGCTTGCTCGGACTAGGTAGTTACGAGCAGTACTTC. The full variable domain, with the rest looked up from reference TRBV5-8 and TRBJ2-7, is EAGVTQSPTHLIKTRGQQATLRCSPISGHTSVYWYQQALGLGLQFLLWYDEGEERNRGNFPPRFSGRQFPNYSSELNVNALELEDSALYLCASSLLGLGSYEQYFGPGTRLTVT.

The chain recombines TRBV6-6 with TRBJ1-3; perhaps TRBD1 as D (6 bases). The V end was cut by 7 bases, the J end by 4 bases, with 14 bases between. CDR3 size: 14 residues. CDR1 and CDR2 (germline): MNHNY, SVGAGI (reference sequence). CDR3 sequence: CASTPRGNGNTIYF. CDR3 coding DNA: TGTGCCAGCACCCCAAGGGGGAACGGAAACACCATATATTTT.

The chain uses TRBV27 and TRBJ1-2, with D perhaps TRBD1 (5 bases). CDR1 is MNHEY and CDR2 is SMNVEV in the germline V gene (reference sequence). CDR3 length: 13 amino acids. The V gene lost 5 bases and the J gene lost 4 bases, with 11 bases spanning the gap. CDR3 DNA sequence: TGTGCCAGCAGTCGAGGGGTAGGCTATGGCTACACCTTC. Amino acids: CASSRGVGYGYTF.

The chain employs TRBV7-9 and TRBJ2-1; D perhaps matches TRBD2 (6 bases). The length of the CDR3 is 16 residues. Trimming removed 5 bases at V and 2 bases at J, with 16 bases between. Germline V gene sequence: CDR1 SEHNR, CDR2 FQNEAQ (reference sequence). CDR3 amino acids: CASSAKTSLTYNEQFF. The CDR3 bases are TGTGCCAGCAGCGCCAAGACTAGTCTAACCTACAATGAGCAGTTCTTC.

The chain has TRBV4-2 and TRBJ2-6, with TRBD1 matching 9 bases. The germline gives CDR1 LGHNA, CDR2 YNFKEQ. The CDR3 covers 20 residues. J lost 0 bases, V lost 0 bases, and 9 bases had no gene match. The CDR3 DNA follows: TGTGCCAGCAGCCAAGATACAGGGGGCTGGGAGGGCTCTGGGGCCAACGTCCTGACTTTC. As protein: CASSQDTGGWEGSGANVLTF.

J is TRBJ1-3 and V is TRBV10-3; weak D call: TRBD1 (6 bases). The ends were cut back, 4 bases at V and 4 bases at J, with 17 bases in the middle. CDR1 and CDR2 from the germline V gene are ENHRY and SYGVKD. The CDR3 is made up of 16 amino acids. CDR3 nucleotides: TGTGCCATCAGTGCAGTTGCGGGGGGCGCAGGAAACACCATATATTTT. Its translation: CAISAVAGGAGNTIYF.

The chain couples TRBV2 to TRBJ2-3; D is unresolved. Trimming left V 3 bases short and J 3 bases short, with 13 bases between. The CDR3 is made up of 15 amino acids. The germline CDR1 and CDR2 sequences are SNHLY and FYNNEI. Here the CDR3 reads CASSELLPQTDTQYF. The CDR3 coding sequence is TGTGCCAGCAGTGAGCTGCTCCCCCAAACAGATACGCAGTATTTT.

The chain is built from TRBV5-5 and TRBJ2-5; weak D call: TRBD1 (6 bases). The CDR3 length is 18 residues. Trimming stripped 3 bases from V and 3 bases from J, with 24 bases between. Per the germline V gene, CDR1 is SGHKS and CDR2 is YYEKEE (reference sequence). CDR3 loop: CASSSSRMGQGSEETQYF. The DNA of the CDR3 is TGTGCCAGCAGCTCGAGCCGGATGGGGCAGGGGTCGGAAGAGACCCAGTACTTC.

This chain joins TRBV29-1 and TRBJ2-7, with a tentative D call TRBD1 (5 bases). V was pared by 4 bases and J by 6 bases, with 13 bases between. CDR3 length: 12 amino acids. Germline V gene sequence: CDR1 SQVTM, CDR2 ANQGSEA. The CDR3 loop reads CSVVQGLGEQYF. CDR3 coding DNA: TGCAGCGTTGTCCAGGGTTTAGGCGAGCAGTACTTC.

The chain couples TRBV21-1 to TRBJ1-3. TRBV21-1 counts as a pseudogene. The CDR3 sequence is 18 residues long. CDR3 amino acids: CASSKEEGSDGTGNTIYF. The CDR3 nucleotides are TGTGCCAGCAGCAAAGAGGAGGGATCGGACGGCACCGGAAACACCATATATTTT.

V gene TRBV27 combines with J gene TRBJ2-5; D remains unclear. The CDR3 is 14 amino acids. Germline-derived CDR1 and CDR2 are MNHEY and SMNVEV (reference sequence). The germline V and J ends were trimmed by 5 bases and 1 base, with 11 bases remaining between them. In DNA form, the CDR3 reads TGTGCCAGCAGTCCACCGGGCTTCCAAGAGACCCAGTACTTC. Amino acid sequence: CASSPPGFQETQYF.

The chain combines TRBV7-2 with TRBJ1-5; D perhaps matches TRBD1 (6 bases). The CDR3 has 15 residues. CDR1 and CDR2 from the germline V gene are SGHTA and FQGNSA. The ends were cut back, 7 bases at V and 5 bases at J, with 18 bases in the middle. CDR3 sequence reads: CASTPSRGSYQPQHF. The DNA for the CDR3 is TGTGCCAGCACCCCCAGCAGGGGTTCCTATCAGCCCCAGCATTTT.

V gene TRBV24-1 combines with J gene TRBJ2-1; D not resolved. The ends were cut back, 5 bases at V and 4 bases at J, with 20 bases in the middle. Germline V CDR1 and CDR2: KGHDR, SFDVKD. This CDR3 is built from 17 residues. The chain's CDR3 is CATSASGPRGIYNEQFF. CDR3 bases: TGTGCCACCAGTGCTTCCGGGCCCCGTGGGATTTACAATGAGCAGTTCTTC.

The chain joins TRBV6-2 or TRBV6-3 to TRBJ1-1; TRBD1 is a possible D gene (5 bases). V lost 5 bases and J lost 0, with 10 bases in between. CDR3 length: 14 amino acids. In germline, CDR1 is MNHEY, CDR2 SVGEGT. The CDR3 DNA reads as TGTGCCAGCAGTCCATCAGGGTTGAACACTGAAGCTTTCTTT. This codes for CASSPSGLNTEAFF.

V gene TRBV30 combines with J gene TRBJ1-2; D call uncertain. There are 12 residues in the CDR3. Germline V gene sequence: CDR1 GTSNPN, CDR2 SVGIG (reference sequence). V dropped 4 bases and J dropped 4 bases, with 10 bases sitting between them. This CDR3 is CAWTRLTYGYTF. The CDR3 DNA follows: TGTGCCTGGACTCGGCTGACCTATGGCTACACCTTC.

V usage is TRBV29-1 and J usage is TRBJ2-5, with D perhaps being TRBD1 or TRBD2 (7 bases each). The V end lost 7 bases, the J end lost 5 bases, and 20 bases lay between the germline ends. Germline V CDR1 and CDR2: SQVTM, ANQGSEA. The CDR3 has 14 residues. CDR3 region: CSAGEGQKKETQYF. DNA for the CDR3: TGCAGCGCTGGGGAGGGACAGAAGAAGGAGACCCAGTACTTC.

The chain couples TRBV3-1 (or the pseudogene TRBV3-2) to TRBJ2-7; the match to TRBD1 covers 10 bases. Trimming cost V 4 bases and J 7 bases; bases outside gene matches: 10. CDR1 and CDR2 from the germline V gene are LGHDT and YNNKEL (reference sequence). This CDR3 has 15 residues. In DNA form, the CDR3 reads TGTGCCAGCAGCCTAGGCTCCGGGACAGGGGTAGAGCAGTACTTC. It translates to CASSLGSGTGVEQYF.

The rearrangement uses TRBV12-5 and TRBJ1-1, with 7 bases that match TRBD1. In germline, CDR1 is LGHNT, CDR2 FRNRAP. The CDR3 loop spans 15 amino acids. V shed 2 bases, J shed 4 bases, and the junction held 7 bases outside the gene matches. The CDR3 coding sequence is TGTGCTAGTGGTTTGCCCCGACAGGGACTCACTGAAGCTTTCTTT. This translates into CASGLPRQGLTEAFF.

The CDR3 loop reads CASSVVGAPSGNTIYF. The CDR3 region has the DNA TGTGCCAGCAGCGTAGTAGGGGCCCCCTCTGGAAACACCATATATTTT. The V and J genes are TRBV9 and TRBJ1-3; perhaps TRBD1 as D (5 bases). The V gene's germline CDR1 is SGDLS and CDR2 YYNGEE. Trimming shortened V by 0 bases and J by 0 bases, and 10 bases separated the two germline ends. This CDR3 spans 16 amino acids.

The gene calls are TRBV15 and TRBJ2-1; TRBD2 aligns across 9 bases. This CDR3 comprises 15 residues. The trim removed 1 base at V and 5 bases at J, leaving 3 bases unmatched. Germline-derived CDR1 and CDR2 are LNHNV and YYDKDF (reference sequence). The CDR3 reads CATSRARLADNEQFF. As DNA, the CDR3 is TGTGCCACCAGCAGAGCCCGACTAGCGGACAATGAGCAGTTCTTC.